Following are 29 T cell receptor beta chains from one sample sequenced in a study of shared T cell receptors in the human thymus. Clones were sequenced by immunoSEQ multiplex PCR, and TCRdb holds only the in-frame ones, with some missing. The sample lists approximately 400,000 clones, over 90% occurring once. Specimen: thymocytes. These receptor sequences come from a human donor.

This clone was found once. V gene TRBV28 combines with J gene TRBJ2-6; D is ambiguous. The V and J ends lost 7 bases and 0 bases respectively, with 16 bases between them. This CDR3 has 17 residues. Germline V gene data show CDR1 as MDHEN and CDR2 as SYDVKM. The CDR3 DNA is TGTGCCAGCATTACCCCCGGACCGTCCTCTGGGGCCAACGTCCTGACTTTC. This sequence encodes CASITPGPSSGANVLTF.

The rearrangement links TRBV27 to TRBJ2-7; no clear D gene. V was clipped by 0 bases and J by 2 bases, with 11 bases between them. This CDR3 spans 15 amino acids. Germline CDR1 and CDR2: MNHEY and SMNVEV (reference sequence). CDR3 nucleotide sequence: TGTGCCAGCAGTTTATCATTAGGGATGGCCTACGAGCAGTACTTC. This translates into CASSLSLGMAYEQYF.

The V gene is TRBV14, the J gene TRBJ2-3; 7 nucleotides line up with TRBD1. CDR1 is SGHDN and CDR2 is FVKESK in the germline V gene. V lost 4 bases to trimming and J lost 0 bases; unmatched junction nucleotides: 13. This CDR3 has 18 amino acids. The CDR3 bases are TGTGCCAGCAGCCGTCGGTCGACAGGGTGGGGGAGCACAGATACGCAGTATTTT. It encodes CASSRRSTGWGSTDTQYF. Filled out from reference TRBV14 and TRBJ2-3, the complete variable domain reads EAGVTQFPSHSVIEKGQTVTLRCDPISGHDNLYWYRRVMGKEIKFLLHFVKESKQDESGMPNNRFLAERTGGTYSTLKVQPAELEDSGVYFCASSRRSTGWGSTDTQYFGPGTRLTVL.

V gene TRBV28 combines with J gene TRBJ2-3; D is ambiguous. This CDR3 has 8 amino acids. Germline loops: CDR1 MDHEN, CDR2 SYDVKM. Trimming left V 7 bases short and J 10 bases short, with 3 bases between. The CDR3 DNA sequence: TGTGCCAGCATCGCGCAGTATTTT. This gives the protein CASIAQYF.

This clone appeared a single time. The CDR3 reads CASSLDGSGTDTQYF. DNA for the CDR3: TGTGCCAGCAGTTTAGACGGGAGCGGCACAGATACGCAGTATTTT. The chain has TRBV27 and TRBJ2-3, with a weak D call TRBD2 (6 bases). The length of the CDR3 is 15 residues. V was clipped by 2 bases and J by 1 base, with 10 bases between them. The V gene's germline CDR1 is MNHEY and CDR2 SMNVEV (reference sequence).

The chain carries TRBV15 and TRBJ2-2; 7 nucleotides align to TRBD2. The CDR3 loop spans 19 amino acids. The germline V gene has CDR1 LNHNV and CDR2 YYDKDF (reference sequence). J was trimmed by 4 bases and V by 2 bases; bases with no gene match: 16. DNA for the CDR3: TGTGCCACCAGCAGAACTCCGCTAGCGGAGCCCGCGGGCACCGGGGAGCTGTTTTTT. This translates into CATSRTPLAEPAGTGELFF.

This chain joins TRBV11-2 and TRBJ1-1; TRBD1 matches at 8 bases. Germline CDR1 is SGHAT and CDR2 is FQNNGV. CDR3 size: 14 residues. With 5 bases clipped from V and 5 bases from J, the junction kept 7 bases outside the gene matches. This CDR3 is CASSRQGAVTEAFF. CDR3 DNA: TGTGCCAGCAGCCGCCAGGGGGCAGTGACTGAAGCTTTCTTT. Combining the CDR3 with reference TRBV11-2 and TRBJ1-1 gives the whole variable domain EAGVAQSPRYKIIEKRQSVAFWCNPISGHATLYWYQQILGQGPKLLIQFQNNGVVDDSQLPKDRFSAERLKGVDSTLKIQPAKLEDSAVYLCASSRQGAVTEAFFGQGTRLTVV.

This rearrangement joins TRBV6-1 to TRBJ1-4; 9 nucleotides align to TRBD1. The V and J ends lost 3 bases and 0 bases, in that order; junction bases with no gene match: 14. Germline loops: CDR1 MNHNS, CDR2 SASEGT. This CDR3 contains 20 residues. The CDR3 region has the DNA TGTGCCAGCAGTGACCCGGGGACAGGGCGATACTTAGCAACTAATGAAAAACTGTTTTTT. The encoded protein is CASSDPGTGRYLATNEKLFF.

The J gene is TRBJ2-5, the V gene TRBV27; D is possibly TRBD1 (5 bases). This CDR3 is built from 13 residues. Germline V CDR1 and CDR2: MNHEY, SMNVEV (reference sequence). The V end was cut by 4 bases, the J end by 4 bases, with 10 bases between. CDR3 nucleotides: TGTGCCAGCAGTTCTCCAGGGCGAGAGACCCAGTACTTC. It specifies CASSSPGRETQYF.

This chain connects TRBV14 to TRBJ1-5, with a tentative D call TRBD1 (6 bases). This CDR3 has 13 amino acids. Trimming stripped 4 bases from V and 6 bases from J, with 10 bases between. Per the germline V gene, CDR1 is SGHDN and CDR2 is FVKESK. The CDR3 DNA follows: TGTGCCAGCAGCCTGGTGGGGGCTCAGCCCCAGCATTTT. Its protein product is CASSLVGAQPQHF.

The chain uses TRBV19 and TRBJ2-1, with 7 bases lining up with TRBD1. With 4 bases clipped from V and 4 bases from J, the junction kept 7 bases outside the gene matches. The germline V gene encodes CDR1 LNHDA and CDR2 SQIVND (reference sequence). CDR3 size: 15 residues. CDR3 bases: TGTGCCAGTAGTACAGCCGGGACAGATTACAATGAGCAGTTCTTC. This sequence encodes CASSTAGTDYNEQFF.

The chain combines TRBV19 with TRBJ2-3; TRBD2 agrees at 7 bases. The CDR3 loop spans 14 amino acids. With 6 bases clipped from V and 6 bases from J, the junction kept 9 bases outside the gene matches. Germline CDR1 LNHDA, CDR2 SQIVND (reference sequence). CDR3 nucleotide sequence: TGTGCCAGTAGCCGGCGGGAGCCGTCGGATACGCAGTATTTT. Translating gives CASSRREPSDTQYF.

This chain links TRBV10-3 with TRBJ1-1; TRBD1 is a possible D gene (6 bases). The CDR3 contains 15 residues. Germline V lookup: CDR1 ENHRY, CDR2 SYGVKD. Trimming cost V 0 bases and J 3 bases, with 11 bases left between them. The CDR3 loop is CAISESRGLDTEAFF. The CDR3 DNA reads TGTGCCATCAGTGAGTCGAGGGGGTTGGACACTGAAGCTTTCTTT.

CDR3 residues: CASSLGLAGGGTGELFF. The CDR3 nucleotides are TGTGCCAGCAGCTTAGGACTAGCGGGAGGGGGAACCGGGGAGCTGTTTTTT. The J gene is TRBJ2-2, the V gene TRBV7-2; TRBD2 agrees at 14 bases. The CDR3 extends over 17 amino acids. In germline, CDR1 is SGHTA, CDR2 FQGNSA. V was pared by 1 base and J by 5 bases, with 3 bases of the junction left unmatched.

The rearrangement joins TRBV7-8 to TRBJ1-2, with D uncertain. CDR3 length: 14 amino acids. Germline CDR1 SGHVS, CDR2 FQNEAQ. V gave up 5 bases and J gave up 7 bases, with 17 bases separating them. The CDR3 nucleotides are TGTGCCAGCAGCCAGACAATTTGGGAGGCTGGCTACACCTTC. Amino acid sequence: CASSQTIWEAGYTF.

The V call is TRBV5-1, the J call TRBJ2-1; D is unresolved. The V gene lost 1 base and the J gene lost 0 bases, with 14 bases spanning the gap. The germline V gene encodes CDR1 SGHRS and CDR2 YFSETQ. The CDR3 spans 17 residues. The CDR3, as DNA: TGCGCCAGCAGCTTGTCGGCCAGATTAAGCTCCTACAATGAGCAGTTCTTC. Amino acid sequence: CASSLSARLSSYNEQFF.

The chain couples TRBV9 to TRBJ2-7; no clear D. Trimming took off 0 bases at V and 2 bases at J, with 18 bases between the two ends. Germline CDR1 is SGDLS and CDR2 is YYNGEE. There are 17 residues in the CDR3. As DNA, the CDR3 is TGTGCCAGCAGCGTAGCTATCGGGTATCGGGCCCCCTACGAGCAGTACTTC. The encoded protein is CASSVAIGYRAPYEQYF.

The chain links TRBV28 to TRBJ1-1, with TRBD1 identical over 8 bases. Per the germline V gene, CDR1 is MDHEN and CDR2 is SYDVKM. CDR3 length: 15 residues. The junction had 7 bases not matched to a gene; V was cut back by 0 bases and J by 7 bases. The DNA for the CDR3 is TGTGCCAGCAGTTTATGGGGCAGGGGGCGTATTGAAGCTTTCTTT. Translation: CASSLWGRGRIEAFF.

V usage is TRBV5-1 and J usage is TRBJ2-7; no firm D call. Trimming took 0 bases from V and 4 from J, leaving 5 bases between them. Germline V CDR1 and CDR2: SGHRS, YFSETQ. This CDR3 has 12 residues. CDR3 nucleotides: TGCGCCAGCAGCTTGGGGAAATACGAGCAGTACTTC. Its translation is CASSLGKYEQYF.

V and J are TRBV7-8 and TRBJ2-7, with 10 positions matching TRBD1. The V gene end was trimmed by 0 bases and the J gene end by 2 bases; junction bases not matched to a gene: 7. The CDR3 loop spans 17 amino acids. Germline lookup yields CDR1 SGHVS and CDR2 FQNEAQ. As DNA, the CDR3 is TGTGCCAGCAGCTTAGCCGCCCGGGACAGGGGAGCCTACGAGCAGTACTTC. This gives the protein CASSLAARDRGAYEQYF.

This clone was counted a single time. This sequence joins TRBV9 and TRBJ2-7; TRBD1 agrees at 9 bases. Germline V CDR1 and CDR2: SGDLS, YYNGEE. CDR3 length equals 15 residues. V shed 0 bases and J 4 bases; nucleotides not matched to a gene: 5. The CDR3 protein is CASSVGDREVYEQYF. CDR3 nucleotides: TGTGCCAGCAGCGTAGGGGACAGGGAAGTTTACGAGCAGTACTTC.

The rearrangement links TRBV19 to TRBJ1-5, with 10 bases that match TRBD1. CDR1 and CDR2 (germline): LNHDA, SQIVND (reference sequence). The CDR3 loop spans 17 amino acids. V was pared by 5 bases and J by 3 bases, with 10 bases of the junction left unmatched. The CDR3 is CASSYKGDRGPNQPQHF. The CDR3 nucleotides are TGTGCCAGTAGTTATAAGGGGGACAGGGGCCCCAATCAGCCCCAGCATTTT.

The genes are TRBV28 and TRBJ2-7; D is possibly TRBD2 (7 bases). Germline assignment: CDR1 MDHEN and CDR2 SYDVKM. V lost 5 bases to trimming and J lost 2 bases, with 22 bases between them. The length of the CDR3 is 17 residues. The CDR3 region has the DNA TGTGCCAGCAGTCCCCCTGAGGGGGGCGGGGGAGCCTACGAGCAGTACTTC. This gives the protein CASSPPEGGGGAYEQYF.

This rearrangement joins TRBV30 to TRBJ2-4; D call uncertain. Trimming shortened V by 7 bases and J by 0 bases, and 10 bases separated the two germline ends. Germline values: CDR1 GTSNPN, CDR2 SVGIG (reference sequence). CDR3 length: 13 residues. Here the CDR3 DNA reads TGTGCCTTTCGTAGAGGAGCCAAAAACATTCAGTACTTC. This sequence encodes CAFRRGAKNIQYF.

V usage is TRBV28 and J usage is TRBJ2-7, with D perhaps assigned TRBD1 or TRBD2 (5 bases each). CDR3 length: 13 amino acids. Germline V CDR1 and CDR2: MDHEN, SYDVKM. V was shortened by 4 bases and J by 3 bases, with 10 bases between the two germline ends. The CDR3 sequence: CASSSGTVYEQYF. The CDR3 DNA is TGTGCCAGCAGTTCCGGGACCGTCTACGAGCAGTACTTC.

The chain employs TRBV5-4 and TRBJ2-1, with 8 bases aligning to TRBD2. V gave up 0 bases and J gave up 6 bases; unmatched junction bases: 11. The CDR3 is 17 amino acids. CDR1 and CDR2 from the germline V gene are SGHNT and YYREEE (reference sequence). Here the CDR3 DNA reads TGTGCCAGCAGCTTGGCCCGGGAGCGGGAGAGGGGCAATGAGCAGTTCTTC. Translation gives CASSLARERERGNEQFF.

This chain joins TRBV6-5 and TRBJ2-7; the D is unclear. The CDR3 loop spans 15 amino acids. The V and J ends lost 10 bases and 2 bases respectively, with 21 bases between them. The germline V gene encodes CDR1 MNHEY and CDR2 SVGAGI. CDR3 in DNA: TGTGCCATCCACTTTCATCAGGAGACTCCCTACGAGCAGTACTTC. This sequence encodes CAIHFHQETPYEQYF.

The V call is TRBV4-1, the J call TRBJ2-5; D remains ambiguous. V dropped 2 bases and J dropped 5 bases, with 18 bases sitting between them. CDR1 and CDR2 from the germline V gene are MGHRA and YSYEKL. CDR3 length: 16 residues. CDR3 loop: CASSQIAHNQQETQYF. The CDR3 nucleotides read TGCGCCAGCAGCCAAATCGCTCATAATCAACAGGAGACCCAGTACTTC.

This chain uses TRBV4-3 with TRBJ2-1, with a tentative D call TRBD2 (7 bases). Germline V lookup: CDR1 LGHNA, CDR2 YSLEER. The V gene lost 0 bases and the J gene lost 10 bases, with 10 bases spanning the gap. The CDR3 runs 13 residues. CDR3 protein: CASSQDKGGEQFF. In DNA, the CDR3 is TGCGCCAGCAGCCAAGATAAGGGGGGGGAGCAGTTCTTC.